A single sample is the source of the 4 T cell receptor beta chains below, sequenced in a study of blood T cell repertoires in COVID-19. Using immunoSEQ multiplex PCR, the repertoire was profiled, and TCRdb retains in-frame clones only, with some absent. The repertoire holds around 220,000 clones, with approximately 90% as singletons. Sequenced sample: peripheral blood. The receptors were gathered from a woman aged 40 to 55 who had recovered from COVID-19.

CDR3: CASSPFPGFNTEAFF. CDR3 DNA sequence: TGTGCCAGCAGCCCCTTCCCCGGTTTTAACACTGAAGCTTTCTTT. The V call is TRBV7-9, the J call TRBJ1-1; D not certain. The V end was cut by 5 bases, the J end by 2 bases, with 15 bases between. Germline V lookup: CDR1 SEHNR, CDR2 FQNEAQ (reference sequence). The CDR3 contains 15 residues.

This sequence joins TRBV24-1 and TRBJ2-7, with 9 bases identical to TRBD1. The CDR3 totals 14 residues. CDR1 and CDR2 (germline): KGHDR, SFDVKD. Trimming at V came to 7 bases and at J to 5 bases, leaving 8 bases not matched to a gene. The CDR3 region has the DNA TGTGCCACCAGGGGACTAACAGGGGGCCACGAGCAGTACTTC. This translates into CATRGLTGGHEQYF.

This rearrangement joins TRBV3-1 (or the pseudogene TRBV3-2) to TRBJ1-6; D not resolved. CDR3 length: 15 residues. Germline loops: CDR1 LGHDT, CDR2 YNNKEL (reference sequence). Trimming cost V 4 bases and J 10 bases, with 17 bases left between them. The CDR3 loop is CASSRSEAVWSPLHF. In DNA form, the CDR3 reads TGTGCCAGCAGCCGCTCGGAGGCAGTATGGTCACCCCTCCACTTT.

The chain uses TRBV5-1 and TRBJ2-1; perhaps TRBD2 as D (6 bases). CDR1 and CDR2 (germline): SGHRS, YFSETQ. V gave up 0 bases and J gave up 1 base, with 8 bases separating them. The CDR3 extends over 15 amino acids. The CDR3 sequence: CASSLEGRSYNEQFF. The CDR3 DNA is TGCGCCAGCAGCTTGGAGGGGAGGTCCTACAATGAGCAGTTCTTC.